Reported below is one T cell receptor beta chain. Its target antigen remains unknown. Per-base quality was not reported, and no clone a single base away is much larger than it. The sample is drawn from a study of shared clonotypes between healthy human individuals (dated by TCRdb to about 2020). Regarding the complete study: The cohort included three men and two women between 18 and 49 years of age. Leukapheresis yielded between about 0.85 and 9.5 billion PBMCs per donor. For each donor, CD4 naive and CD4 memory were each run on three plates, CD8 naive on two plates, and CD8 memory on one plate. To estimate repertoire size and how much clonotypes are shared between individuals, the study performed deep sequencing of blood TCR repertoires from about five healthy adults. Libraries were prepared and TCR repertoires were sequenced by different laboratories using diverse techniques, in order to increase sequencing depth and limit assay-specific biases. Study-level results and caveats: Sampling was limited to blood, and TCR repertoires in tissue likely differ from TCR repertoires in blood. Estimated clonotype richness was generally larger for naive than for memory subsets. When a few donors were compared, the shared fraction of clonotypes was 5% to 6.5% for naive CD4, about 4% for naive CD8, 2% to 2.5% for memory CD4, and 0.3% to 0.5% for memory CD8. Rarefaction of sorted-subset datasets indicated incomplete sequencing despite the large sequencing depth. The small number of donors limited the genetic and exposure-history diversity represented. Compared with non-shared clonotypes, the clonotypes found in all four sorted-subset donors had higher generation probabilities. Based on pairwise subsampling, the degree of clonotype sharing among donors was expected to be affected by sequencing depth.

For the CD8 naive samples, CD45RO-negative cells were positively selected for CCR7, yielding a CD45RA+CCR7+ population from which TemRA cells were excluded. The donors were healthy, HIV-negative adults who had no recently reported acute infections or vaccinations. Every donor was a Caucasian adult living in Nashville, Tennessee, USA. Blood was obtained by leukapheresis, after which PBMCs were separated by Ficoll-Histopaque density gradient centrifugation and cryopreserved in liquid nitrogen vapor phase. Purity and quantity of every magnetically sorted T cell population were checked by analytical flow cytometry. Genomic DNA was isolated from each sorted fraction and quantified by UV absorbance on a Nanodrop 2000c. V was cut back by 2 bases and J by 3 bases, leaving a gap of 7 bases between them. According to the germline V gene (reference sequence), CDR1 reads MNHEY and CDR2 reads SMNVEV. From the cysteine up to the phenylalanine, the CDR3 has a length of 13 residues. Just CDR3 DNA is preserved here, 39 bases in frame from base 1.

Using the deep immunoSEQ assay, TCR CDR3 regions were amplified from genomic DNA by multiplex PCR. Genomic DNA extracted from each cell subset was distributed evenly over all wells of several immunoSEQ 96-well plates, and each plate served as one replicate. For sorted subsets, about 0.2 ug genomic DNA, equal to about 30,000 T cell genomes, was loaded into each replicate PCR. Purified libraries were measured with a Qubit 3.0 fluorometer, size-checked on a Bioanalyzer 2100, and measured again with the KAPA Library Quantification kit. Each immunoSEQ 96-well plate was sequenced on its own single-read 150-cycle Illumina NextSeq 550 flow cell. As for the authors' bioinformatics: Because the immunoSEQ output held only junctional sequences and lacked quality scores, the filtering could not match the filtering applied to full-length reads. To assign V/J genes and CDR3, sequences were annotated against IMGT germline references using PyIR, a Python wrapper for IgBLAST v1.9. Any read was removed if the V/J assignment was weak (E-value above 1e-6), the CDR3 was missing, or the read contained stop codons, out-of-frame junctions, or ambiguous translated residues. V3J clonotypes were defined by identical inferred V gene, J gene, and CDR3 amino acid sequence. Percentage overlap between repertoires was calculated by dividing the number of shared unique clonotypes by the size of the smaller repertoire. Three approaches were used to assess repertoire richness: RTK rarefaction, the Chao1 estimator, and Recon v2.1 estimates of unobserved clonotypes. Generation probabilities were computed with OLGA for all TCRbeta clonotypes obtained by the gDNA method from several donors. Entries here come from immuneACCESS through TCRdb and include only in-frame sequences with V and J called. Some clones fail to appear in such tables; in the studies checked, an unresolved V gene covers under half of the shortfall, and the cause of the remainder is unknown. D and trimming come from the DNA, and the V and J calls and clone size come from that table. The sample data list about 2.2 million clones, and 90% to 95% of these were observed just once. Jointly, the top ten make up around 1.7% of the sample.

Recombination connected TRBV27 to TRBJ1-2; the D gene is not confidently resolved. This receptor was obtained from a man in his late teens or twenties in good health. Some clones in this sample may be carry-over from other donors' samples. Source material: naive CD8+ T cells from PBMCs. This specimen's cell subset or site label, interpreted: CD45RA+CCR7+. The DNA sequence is TGTGCCAGCAGTTTAAAAGGCTACTATGGCTACACCTTC. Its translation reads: CASSLKGYYGYTF.